This record concerns one T cell receptor beta chain sequence. What it binds is unknown. Trimming left V 0 bases short and J 4 bases short, with 12 bases between. In germline, CDR1 is SGHDN, CDR2 FVKESK. The CDR3 loop spans 15 amino acids. Tagging with unique molecular identifiers was a feature of the TCR beta cDNA libraries. TCRdb reprocessed the PCR reads with MiXCR, giving one entry per CDR3 protein. The sample contains fewer than 900,000 distinct CDR3 sequences, around 45% of which appear only once. The sample originates from a study of post-analysis software for immune sequencing data. Study outcomes and limitations: Higher frequency in patients than in controls was seen for roughly five TRBV segments, with TRBV5-6, TRBV5-1 and TRBV20-1 among them.

The chain joins TRBV14 to TRBJ1-2, with D perhaps TRBD1 (6 bases). Sequenced material: blood. The source of this sequence is a girl aged 10 to 17 with multiple sclerosis. CDR3 sequence (DNA): TGTGCCAGCAGCCAAGAGGGACACGCATCCTATGGCTACACCTTC. Translation gives CASSQEGHASYGYTF. Drawing the rest from reference TRBV14 and TRBJ1-2, the complete variable domain is EAGVTQFPSHSVIEKGQTVTLRCDPISGHDNLYWYRRVMGKEIKFLLHFVKESKQDESGMPNNRFLAERTGGTYSTLKVQPAELEDSGVYFCASSQEGHASYGYTFGSGTRLTVV.